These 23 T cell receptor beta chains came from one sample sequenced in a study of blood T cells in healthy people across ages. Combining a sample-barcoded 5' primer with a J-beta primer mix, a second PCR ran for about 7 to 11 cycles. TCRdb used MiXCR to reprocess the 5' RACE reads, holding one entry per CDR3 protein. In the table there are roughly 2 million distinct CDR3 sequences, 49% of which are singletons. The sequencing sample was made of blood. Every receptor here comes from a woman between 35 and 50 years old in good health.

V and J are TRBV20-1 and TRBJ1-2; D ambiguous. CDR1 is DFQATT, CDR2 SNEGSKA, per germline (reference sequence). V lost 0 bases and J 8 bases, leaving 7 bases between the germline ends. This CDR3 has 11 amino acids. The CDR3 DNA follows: TGCAGTGCTAGAGATTTTGGCGGCTACACCTTC. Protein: CSARDFGGYTF.

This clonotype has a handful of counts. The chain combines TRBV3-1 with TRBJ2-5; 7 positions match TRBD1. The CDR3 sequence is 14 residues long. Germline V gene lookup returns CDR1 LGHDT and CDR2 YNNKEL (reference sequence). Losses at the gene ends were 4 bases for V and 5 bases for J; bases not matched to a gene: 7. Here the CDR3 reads CASSRSTGQETQYF. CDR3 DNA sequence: TGTGCCAGCAGCCGCTCGACAGGGCAGGAGACCCAGTACTTC.

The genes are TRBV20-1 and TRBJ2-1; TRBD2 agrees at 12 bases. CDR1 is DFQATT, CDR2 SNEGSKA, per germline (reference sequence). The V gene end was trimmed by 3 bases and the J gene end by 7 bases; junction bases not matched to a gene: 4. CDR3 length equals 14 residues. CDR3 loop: CSASSSGGANEQFF. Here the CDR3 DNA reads TGCAGTGCTAGCTCTAGCGGGGGGGCGAATGAGCAGTTCTTC.

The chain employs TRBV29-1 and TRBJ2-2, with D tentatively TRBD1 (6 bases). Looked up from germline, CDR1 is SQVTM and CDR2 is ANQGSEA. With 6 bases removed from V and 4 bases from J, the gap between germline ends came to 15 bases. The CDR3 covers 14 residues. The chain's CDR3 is CSVERGFGTGELFF. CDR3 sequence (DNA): TGCAGCGTCGAGAGGGGGTTCGGCACCGGGGAGCTGTTTTTT.

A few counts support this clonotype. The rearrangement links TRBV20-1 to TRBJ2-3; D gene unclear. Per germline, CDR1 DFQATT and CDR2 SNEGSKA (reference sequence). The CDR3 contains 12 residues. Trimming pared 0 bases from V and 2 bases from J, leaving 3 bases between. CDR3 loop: CSAREITDTQYF. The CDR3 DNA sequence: TGCAGTGCTAGAGAGATCACAGATACGCAGTATTTT.

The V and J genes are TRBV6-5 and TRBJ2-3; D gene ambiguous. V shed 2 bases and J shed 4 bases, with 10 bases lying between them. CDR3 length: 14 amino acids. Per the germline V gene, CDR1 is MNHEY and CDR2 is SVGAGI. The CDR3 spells CASSYATYSDTQYF. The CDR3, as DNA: TGTGCCAGCAGTTACGCGACTTACTCAGATACGCAGTATTTT.

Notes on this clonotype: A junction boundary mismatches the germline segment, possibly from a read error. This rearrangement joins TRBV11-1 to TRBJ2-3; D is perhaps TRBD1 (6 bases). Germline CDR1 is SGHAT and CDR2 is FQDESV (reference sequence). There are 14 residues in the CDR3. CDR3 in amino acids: CASSLRQATDTRYF. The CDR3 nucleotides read TGTGCCAGCAGCCTACGACAGGCTACAGATACGCGGTATTTT.

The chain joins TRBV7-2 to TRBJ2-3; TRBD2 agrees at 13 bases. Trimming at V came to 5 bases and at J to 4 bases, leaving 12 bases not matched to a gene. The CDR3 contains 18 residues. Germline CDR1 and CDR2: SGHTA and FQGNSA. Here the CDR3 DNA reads TGTGCCAGCAGCAAGGGACTAGCGGGACTCACATGGCCAGATACGCAGTATTTT. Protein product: CASSKGLAGLTWPDTQYF.

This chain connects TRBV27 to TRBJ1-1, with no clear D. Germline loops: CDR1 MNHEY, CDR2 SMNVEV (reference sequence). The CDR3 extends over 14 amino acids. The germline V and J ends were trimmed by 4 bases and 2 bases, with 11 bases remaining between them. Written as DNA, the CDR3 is TGTGCCAGCAGTTCCCGTACAGTTAACACTGAAGCTTTCTTT. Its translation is CASSSRTVNTEAFF.

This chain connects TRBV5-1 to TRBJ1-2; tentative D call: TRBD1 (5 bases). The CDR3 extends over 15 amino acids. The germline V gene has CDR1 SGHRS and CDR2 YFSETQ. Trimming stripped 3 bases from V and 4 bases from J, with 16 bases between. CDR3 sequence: CASSWGLDRSYGYTF. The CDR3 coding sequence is TGCGCCAGCAGCTGGGGGTTGGACCGGTCCTATGGCTACACCTTC. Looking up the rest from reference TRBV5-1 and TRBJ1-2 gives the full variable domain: KAGVTQTPRYLIKTRGQQVTLSCSPISGHRSVSWYQQTPGQGLQFLFEYFSETQRNKGNFPGRFSGRQFSNSRSEMNVSTLELGDSALYLCASSWGLDRSYGYTFGSGTRLTVV.

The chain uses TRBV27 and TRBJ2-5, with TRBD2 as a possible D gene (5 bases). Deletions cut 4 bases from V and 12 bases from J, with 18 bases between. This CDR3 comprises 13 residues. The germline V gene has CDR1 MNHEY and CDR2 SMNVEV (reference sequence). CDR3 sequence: CASSSPWRTMEYF. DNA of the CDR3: TGTGCCAGCAGTTCTCCTTGGAGGACGATGGAGTACTTC.

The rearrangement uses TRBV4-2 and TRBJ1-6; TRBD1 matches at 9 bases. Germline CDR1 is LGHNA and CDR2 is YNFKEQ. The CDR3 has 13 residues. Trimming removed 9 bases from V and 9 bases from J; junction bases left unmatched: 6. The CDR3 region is CASGTGKVSPLHF. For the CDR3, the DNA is TGTGCCAGTGGGACAGGGAAGGTTTCACCCCTCCACTTT.

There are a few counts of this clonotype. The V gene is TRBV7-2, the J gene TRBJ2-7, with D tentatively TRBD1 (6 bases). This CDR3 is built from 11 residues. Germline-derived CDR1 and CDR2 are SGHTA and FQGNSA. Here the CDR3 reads CATGLGGEQYF. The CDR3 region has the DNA TGTGCTACAGGGCTTGGGGGCGAGCAGTACTTC.

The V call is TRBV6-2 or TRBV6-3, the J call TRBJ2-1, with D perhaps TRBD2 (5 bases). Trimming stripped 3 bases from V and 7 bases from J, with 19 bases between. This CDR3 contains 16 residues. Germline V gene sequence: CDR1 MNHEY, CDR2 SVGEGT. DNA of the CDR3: TGTGCCAGCAGTTATCCCCAAGCGGACCCTAGGAATGAGCAGTTCTTC. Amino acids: CASSYPQADPRNEQFF.

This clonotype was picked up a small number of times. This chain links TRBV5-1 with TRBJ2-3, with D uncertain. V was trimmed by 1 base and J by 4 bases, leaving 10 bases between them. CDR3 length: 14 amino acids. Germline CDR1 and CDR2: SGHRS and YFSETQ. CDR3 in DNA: TGCGCCAGCAGCTTGTATTCTGGGGCAGATACGCAGTATTTT. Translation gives CASSLYSGADTQYF.

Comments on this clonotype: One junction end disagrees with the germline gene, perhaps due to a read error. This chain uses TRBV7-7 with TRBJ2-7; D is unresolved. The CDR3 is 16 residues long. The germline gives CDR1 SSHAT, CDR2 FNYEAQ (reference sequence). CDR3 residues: CASSLAARAEQETQYF. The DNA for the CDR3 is TGTGCTAGCAGCTTAGCCGCTAGGGCGGAACAAGAGACTCAGTACTTC.

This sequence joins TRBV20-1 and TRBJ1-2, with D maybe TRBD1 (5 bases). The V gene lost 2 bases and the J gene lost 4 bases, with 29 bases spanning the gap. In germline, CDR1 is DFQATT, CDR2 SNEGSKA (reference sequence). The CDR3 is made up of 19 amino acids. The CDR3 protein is CSARSELLVSAGDFYGYTF. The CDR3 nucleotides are TGCAGTGCTAGATCGGAGCTTCTGGTTTCGGCCGGGGACTTCTATGGCTACACCTTC.

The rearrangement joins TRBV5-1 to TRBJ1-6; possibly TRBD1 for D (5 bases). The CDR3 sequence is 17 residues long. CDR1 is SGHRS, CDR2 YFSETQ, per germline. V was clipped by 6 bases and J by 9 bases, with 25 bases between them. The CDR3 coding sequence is TGCGCCAGCACGCCTCTGGGGACGGGTTTATCTCCTTCACCCCTCCACTTT. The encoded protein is CASTPLGTGLSPSPLHF.

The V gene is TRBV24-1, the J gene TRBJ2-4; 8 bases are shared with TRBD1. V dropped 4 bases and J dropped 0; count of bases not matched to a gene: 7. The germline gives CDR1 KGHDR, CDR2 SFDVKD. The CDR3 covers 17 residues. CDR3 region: CATSDRGQGIAKNIQYF. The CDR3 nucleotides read TGTGCCACCAGTGACCGAGGACAGGGAATAGCCAAAAACATTCAGTACTTC.

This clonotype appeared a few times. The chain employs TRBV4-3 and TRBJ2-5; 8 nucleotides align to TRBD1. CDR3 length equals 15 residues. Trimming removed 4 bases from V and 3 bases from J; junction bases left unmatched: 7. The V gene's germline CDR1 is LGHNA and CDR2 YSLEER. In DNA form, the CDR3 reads TGCGCCAGCAGCCCAAATTCGGACAGGGAAGAGACCCAGTACTTC. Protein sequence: CASSPNSDREETQYF.

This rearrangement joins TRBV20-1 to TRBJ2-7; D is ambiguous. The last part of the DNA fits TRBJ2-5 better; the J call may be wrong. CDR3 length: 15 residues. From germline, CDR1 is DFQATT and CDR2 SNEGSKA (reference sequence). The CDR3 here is CSAYISVSPGETQYF. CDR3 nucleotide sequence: TGCAGTGCTTATATATCGGTCAGCCCCGGAGAGACCCAGTACTTC.

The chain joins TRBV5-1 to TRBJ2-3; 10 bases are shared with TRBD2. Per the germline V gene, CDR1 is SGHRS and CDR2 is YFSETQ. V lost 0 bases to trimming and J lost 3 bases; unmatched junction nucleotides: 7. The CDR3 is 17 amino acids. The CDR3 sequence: CASSLALAGAGTDTQYF. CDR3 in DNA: TGCGCCAGCAGCTTGGCCCTAGCGGGGGCCGGGACAGATACGCAGTATTTT.

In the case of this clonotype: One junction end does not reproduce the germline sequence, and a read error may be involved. The CDR3, as DNA: TGTGCCGGCAGCGAAGGACCTGAAGCTTTCTTT. Encoded protein: CAGSEGPEAFF. V gene TRBV9 combines with J gene TRBJ1-1; unclear D gene. In germline, CDR1 is SGDLS, CDR2 YYNGEE. The CDR3 has 11 residues.